The entry below gives a single TCR beta chain sequence along with its context. Its specificity is not known. The data are from a study of blood T cell dynamics during melanoma immunotherapy. Findings and limits, study-wide: At W3, later disease-control patients showed bifurcated PBMC repertoire changes, unlike progressors. The study could not tell melanoma-specific clones from general immune activation.

The time point is: week 3, after first cycle of checkpoint inhibitor. At 12 weeks after first infusion, RECIST 1.1 defined response for most patients. Patients with prior systemic cancer treatment, concomitant immunosuppressants, or other active malignancies were excluded. Clones were read by immunoSEQ multiplex PCR, and TCRdb kept only the in-frame ones, dropping some. The sample lists roughly 7,300 clones, more than 65% occurring once. V was pared by 3 bases and J by 8 bases, with 17 bases between. This CDR3 spans 14 amino acids. CDR1 SGHRS and CDR2 YFSETQ come from the germline V gene. The V call is TRBV5-1, the J call TRBJ1-2; D remains ambiguous. This TCR derives from a human donor with melanoma. Sequenced material: blood, taken from a patient treated with checkpoint blockade. In nucleotides, the CDR3 is TGCGCCAGCAGCTATGGGCAGGTCGGCGGAGGCTACACCTTC. Protein sequence: CASSYGQVGGGYTF.